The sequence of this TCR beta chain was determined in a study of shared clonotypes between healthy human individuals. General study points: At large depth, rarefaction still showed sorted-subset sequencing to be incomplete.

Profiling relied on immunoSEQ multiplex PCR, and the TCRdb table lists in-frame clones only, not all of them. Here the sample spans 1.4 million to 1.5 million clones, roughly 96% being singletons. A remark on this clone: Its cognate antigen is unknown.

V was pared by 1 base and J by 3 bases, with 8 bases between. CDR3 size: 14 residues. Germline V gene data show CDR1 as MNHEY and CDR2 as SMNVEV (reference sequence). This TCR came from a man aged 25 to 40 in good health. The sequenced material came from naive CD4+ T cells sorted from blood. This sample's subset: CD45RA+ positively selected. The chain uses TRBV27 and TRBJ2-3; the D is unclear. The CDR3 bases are TGTGCCAGCAGTTTATTTGTGCTGACAGATACGCAGTATTTT. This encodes CASSLFVLTDTQYF.